The T cell receptor (beta chain) under discussion was sequenced for a study of type 1 regulatory T cells. TCRdb fed the reads into MiXCR, producing one record per CDR3 protein. The sample yields roughly 46,000 distinct CDR3 sequences, 12% seen once. The CDR3 is 13 residues long. V shed 7 bases and J 9 bases; nucleotides not matched to a gene: 11. This clonotype has a count of ten or more. Its antigen remains unidentified. This sequence originates from a human donor in good health. Sequences were obtained from cultured non-Tr1 T cells, either the whole culture or a sorted T cell fraction (not recorded which). The chain employs TRBV12-3 or TRBV12-4 and TRBJ1-2; 7 bases map to TRBD1. The CDR3 DNA sequence: TGTGCCAGCACCGAGAGACAGGGTCTTAGCTACACCTTC. Amino acid sequence: CASTERQGLSYTF.